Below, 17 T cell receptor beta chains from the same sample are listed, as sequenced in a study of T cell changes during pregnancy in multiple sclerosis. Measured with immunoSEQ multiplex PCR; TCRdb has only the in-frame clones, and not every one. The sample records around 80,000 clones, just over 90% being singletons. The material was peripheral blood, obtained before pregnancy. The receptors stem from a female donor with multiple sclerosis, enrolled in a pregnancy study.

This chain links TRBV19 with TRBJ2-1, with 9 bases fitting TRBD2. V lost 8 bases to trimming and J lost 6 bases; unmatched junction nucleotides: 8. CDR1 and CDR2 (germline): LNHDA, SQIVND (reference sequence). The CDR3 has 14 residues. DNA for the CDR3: TGTGCCAGTTCTAGCGGGGTTTTTTCCAATGAGCAGTTCTTC. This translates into CASSSGVFSNEQFF. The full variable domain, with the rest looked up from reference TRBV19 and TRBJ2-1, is DGGITQSPKYLFRKEGQNVTLSCEQNLNHDAMYWYRQDPGQGLRLIYYSQIVNDFQKGDIAEGYSVSREKKESFPLTVTSAQKNPTAFYLCASSSGVFSNEQFFGPGTRLTVL.

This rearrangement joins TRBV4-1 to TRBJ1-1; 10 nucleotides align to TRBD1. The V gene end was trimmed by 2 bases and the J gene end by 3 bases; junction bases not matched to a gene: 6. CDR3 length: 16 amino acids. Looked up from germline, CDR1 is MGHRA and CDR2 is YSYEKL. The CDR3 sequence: CASSQFGQGGDTEAFF. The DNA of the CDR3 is TGCGCCAGCAGCCAATTTGGACAGGGGGGAGACACTGAAGCTTTCTTT.

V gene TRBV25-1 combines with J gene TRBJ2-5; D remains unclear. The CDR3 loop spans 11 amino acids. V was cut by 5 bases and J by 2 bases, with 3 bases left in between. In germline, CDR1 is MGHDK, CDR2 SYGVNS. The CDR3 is CASSPQETQYF. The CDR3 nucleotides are TGTGCCAGCAGTCCTCAAGAGACCCAGTACTTC. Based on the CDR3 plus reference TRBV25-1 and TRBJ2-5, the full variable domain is EADIYQTPRYLVIGTGKKITLECSQTMGHDKMYWYQQDPGMELHLIHYSYGVNSTEKGDLSSESTVSRIRTEHFPLTLESARPSHTSQYLCASSPQETQYFGPGTRLLVL.

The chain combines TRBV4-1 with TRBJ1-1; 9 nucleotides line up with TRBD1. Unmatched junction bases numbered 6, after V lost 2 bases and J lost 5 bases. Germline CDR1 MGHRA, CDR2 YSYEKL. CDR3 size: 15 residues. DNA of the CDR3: TGCGCCAGCAGCCAATCGGGACAGGGCGGAACTGAAGCTTTCTTT. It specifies CASSQSGQGGTEAFF.

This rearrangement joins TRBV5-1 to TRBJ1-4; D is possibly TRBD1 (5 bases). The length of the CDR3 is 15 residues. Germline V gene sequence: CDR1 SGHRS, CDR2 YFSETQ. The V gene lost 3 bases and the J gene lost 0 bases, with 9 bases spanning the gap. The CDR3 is CASSSGGATNEKLFF. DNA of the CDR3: TGCGCCAGCAGCTCGGGGGGTGCAACTAATGAAAAACTGTTTTTT.

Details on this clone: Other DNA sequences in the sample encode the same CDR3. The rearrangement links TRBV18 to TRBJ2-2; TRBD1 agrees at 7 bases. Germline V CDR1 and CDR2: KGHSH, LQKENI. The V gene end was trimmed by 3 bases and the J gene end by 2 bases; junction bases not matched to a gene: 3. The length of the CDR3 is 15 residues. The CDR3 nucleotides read TGTGCCAGCTCACCGCGGACAGGAAACACCGGGGAGCTGTTTTTT. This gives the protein CASSPRTGNTGELFF.

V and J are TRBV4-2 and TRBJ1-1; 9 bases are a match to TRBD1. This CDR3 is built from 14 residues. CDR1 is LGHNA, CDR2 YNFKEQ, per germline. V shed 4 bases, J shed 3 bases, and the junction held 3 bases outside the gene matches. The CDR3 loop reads CASSPTGGDTEAFF. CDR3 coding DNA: TGTGCCAGCAGCCCGACAGGGGGGGACACTGAAGCTTTCTTT.

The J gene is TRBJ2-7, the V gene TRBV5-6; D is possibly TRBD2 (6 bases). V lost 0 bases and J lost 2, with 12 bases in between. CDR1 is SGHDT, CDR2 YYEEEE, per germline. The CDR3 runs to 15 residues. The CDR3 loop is CASSLGLGATYEQYF. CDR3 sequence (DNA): TGTGCCAGCAGCTTGGGACTAGGGGCCACCTACGAGCAGTACTTC.

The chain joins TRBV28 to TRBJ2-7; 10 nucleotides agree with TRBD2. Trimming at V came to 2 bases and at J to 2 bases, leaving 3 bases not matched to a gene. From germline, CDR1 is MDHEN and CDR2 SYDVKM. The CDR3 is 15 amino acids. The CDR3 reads CASSLTGLAAYEQYF. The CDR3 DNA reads TGTGCCAGCAGTTTAACAGGACTAGCGGCCTACGAGCAGTACTTC.

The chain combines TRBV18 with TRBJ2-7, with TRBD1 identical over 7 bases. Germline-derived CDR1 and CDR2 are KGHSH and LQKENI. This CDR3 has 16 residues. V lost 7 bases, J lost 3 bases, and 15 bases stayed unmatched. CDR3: CASLPQPTGISYEQYF. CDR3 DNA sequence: TGTGCCAGCTTACCTCAACCGACAGGGATAAGCTACGAGCAGTACTTC.

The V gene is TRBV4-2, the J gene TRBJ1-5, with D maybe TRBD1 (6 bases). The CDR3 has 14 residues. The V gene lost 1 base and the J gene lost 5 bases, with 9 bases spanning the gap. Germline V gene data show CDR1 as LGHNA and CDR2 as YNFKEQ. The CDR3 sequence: CASSQGTADQPQHF. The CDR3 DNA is TGTGCCAGCAGCCAAGGGACAGCCGATCAGCCCCAGCATTTT.

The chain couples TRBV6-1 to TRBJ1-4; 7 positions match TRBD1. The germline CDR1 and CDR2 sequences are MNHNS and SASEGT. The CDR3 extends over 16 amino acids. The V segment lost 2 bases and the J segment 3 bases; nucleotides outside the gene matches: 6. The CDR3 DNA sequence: TGTGCCAGCAGTGAAACAGGGGTGTTCCCTAATGAAAAACTGTTTTTT. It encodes CASSETGVFPNEKLFF.

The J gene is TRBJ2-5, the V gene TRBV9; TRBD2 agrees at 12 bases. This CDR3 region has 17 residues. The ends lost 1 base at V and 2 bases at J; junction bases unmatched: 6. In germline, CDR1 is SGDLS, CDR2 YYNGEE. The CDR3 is CASSVSTSGRTQETQYF. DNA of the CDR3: TGTGCCAGCAGCGTATCTACTAGCGGGAGGACTCAAGAGACCCAGTACTTC. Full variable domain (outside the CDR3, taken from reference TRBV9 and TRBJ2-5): DSGVTQTPKHLITATGQRVTLRCSPRSGDLSVYWYQQSLDQGLQFLIQYYNGEERAKGNILERFSAQQFPDLHSELNLSSLELGDSALYFCASSVSTSGRTQETQYFGPGTRLLVL.

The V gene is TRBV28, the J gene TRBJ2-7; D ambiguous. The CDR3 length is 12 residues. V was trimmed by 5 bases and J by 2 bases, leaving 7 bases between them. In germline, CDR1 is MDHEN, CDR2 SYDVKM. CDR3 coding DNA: TGTGCCAGCAGTACAGCCACCTACGAGCAGTACTTC. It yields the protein CASSTATYEQYF.

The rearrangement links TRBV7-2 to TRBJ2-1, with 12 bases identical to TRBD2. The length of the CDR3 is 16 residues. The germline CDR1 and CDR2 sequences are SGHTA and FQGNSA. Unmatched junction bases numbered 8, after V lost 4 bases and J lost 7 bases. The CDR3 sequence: CASSSRLAGVRNEQFF. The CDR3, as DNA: TGTGCCAGCAGCTCACGACTAGCGGGAGTTAGGAATGAGCAGTTCTTC. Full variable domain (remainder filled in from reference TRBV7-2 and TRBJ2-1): GAGVSQSPSNKVTEKGKDVELRCDPISGHTALYWYRQSLGQGLEFLIYFQGNSAPDKSGLPSDRFSAERTGGSVSTLTIQRTQQEDSAVYLCASSSRLAGVRNEQFFGPGTRLTVL.

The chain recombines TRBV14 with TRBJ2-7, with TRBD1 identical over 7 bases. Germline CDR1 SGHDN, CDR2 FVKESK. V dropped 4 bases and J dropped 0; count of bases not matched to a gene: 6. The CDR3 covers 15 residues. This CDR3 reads CASSPQTGPSYEQYF. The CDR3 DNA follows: TGTGCCAGCAGCCCCCAGACAGGGCCCTCCTACGAGCAGTACTTC.

The CDR3 sequence is CASSKGQGLDIQYF. DNA of the CDR3: TGTGCCAGCAGCAAGGGACAGGGTCTCGACATTCAGTACTTC. This chain links TRBV6-5 with TRBJ2-4, with TRBD1 identical over 9 bases. V lost 6 bases and J lost 8; bases outside the gene matches: 8. Germline V gene data show CDR1 as MNHEY and CDR2 as SVGAGI. This CDR3 comprises 14 residues.